This T cell receptor beta chain was sequenced for a study of technical replicates of blood from a handful of donors. This CDR3 region has 13 residues. V was cut by 1 base and J by 7 bases, with 9 bases left in between. Only in-frame clones appear in the TCRdb table, and some are missing; sequencing was by immunoSEQ multiplex PCR. The sample shows roughly 100,000 clones, approximately 94% of them seen only once. The clonotype originates from a human donor in good health. Sequenced sample: T cells isolated from PBMCs. V is TRBV5-7 and J is TRBJ1-5; D gene uncertain. TRBV5-7 is known as an ORF, though its function is uncertain. The CDR3 region has the DNA TGTGCCAGCAGCTTGAGCCCAGGCCAGCCCCAGCATTTT. Amino acids: CASSLSPGQPQHF.